This record covers a single T cell receptor (beta chain). Its specificity is not known. The data originate from a study of identical twins. Study results and limitations: Researchers caution that invariant MAIT and iNKT cells could partly confound zero-insertion analyses.

It was template switching that added a universal primer site, and there were unique molecular identifiers on the cDNA. From the 5' RACE reads, TCRdb called clonotypes with MiXCR, one entry per CDR3 protein. The profile shows roughly 500,000 distinct CDR3 sequences, 20% to 25% of them singletons. This CDR3 is 11 amino acids long. The germline gives CDR1 DFQATT, CDR2 SNEGSKA (reference sequence). Trimming shortened V by 5 bases and J by 6 bases, and 11 bases separated the two germline ends. This same sample was also taken into another study, of T cells expressing NK-cell markers. From that study: Each TCR beta repertoire originated in sorted T cells that were CD3+CD56+NKG2C+, CD3+CD56+NKG2C- or CD3+CD56-NKG2C+. Of the CD8+ T cells in more than five donors, roughly 1.0-7.0% belonged to dominant NKG2C+ clonotypes.

The source is a woman between 18 and 29 years old in good health. The chain joins TRBV20-1 to TRBJ2-7; D unclear. What was sequenced was CD4+ T cells sorted from blood. The CDR3 coding sequence is TGCAGTGCTCGGTCGTATGGCGAGCAGTACTTC. It codes for CSARSYGEQYF.